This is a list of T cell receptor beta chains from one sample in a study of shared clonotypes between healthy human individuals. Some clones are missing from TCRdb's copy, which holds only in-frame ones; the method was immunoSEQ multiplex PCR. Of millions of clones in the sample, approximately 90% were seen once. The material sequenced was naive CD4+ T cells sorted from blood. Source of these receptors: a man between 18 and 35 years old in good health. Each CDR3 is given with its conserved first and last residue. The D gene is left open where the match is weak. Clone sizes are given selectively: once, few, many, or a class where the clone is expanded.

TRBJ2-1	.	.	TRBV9	TGTGCCAGCAGCTCGCGGACTGGATACAATGAGCAGTTCTTC	CASSSRTGYNEQFF
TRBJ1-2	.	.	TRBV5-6	TGTGCCAGCAGCGGGGCCCCACCTAACTATGGCTACACCTTC	CASSGAPPNYGYTF
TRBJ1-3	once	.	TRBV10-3	TGTGCCAGCGGGGGATTTTCAGGAAACACCATATATTTT	CASGGFSGNTIYF
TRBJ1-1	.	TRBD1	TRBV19	TGTGCCAGTAGCCGCCGGGACAGGGTGGATGCTTTCTTT	CASSRRDRVDAFF
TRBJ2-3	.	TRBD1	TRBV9	TGTGCCAGCAGCGGACAGGGGGGCACAGATACGCAGTATTTT	CASSGQGGTDTQYF
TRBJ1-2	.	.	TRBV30	TGTGCCTGGAGTGTACGTCCCAGGGCCTATGGCTACACCTTC	CAWSVRPRAYGYTF
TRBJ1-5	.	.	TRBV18	TGTGCCAGCTCACCCCGGGGGGGCAATCAGCCCCAGCATTTT	CASSPRGGNQPQHF
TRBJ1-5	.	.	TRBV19	TGTGCCAGTAGTCCAGGGCTCTATAGCAATCAGCCCCAGCATTTT	CASSPGLYSNQPQHF
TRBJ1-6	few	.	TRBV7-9	TGTGCCAGCAGCTTAGGACAGCTACCACTGAATTCACCCCTCCACTTT	CASSLGQLPLNSPLHF
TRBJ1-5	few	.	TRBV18	TGTGCCAGCTCACCCGGACAGAGCAATCAGCCCCAGCATTTT	CASSPGQSNQPQHF
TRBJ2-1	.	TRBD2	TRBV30	TGTGCCTGGAGTAGGCTAGCGGGCAGGCGGCAGTTCTTC	CAWSRLAGRRQFF
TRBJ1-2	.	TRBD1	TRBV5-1	TGCGCCAGCAGCTTAGCGACGACAGGGGGAATTACCTATGGCTACACCTTC	CASSLATTGGITYGYTF
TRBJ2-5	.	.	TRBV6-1	TGTGCCAGCAGTGAAATGGGGACCGCCCAGGAGACCCAGTACTTC	CASSEMGTAQETQYF
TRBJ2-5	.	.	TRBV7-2	TGTGCCAGCAGCCTAGGAAATGAGGAGACCCAGTACTTC	CASSLGNEETQYF
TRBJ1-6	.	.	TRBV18	TGTGCCAGCTCACTTATCGGGGAAGAATCACCCCTCCACTTT	CASSLIGEESPLHF
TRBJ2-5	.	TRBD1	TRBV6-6	TGTGCCAGCAGTTTTCCGGGACAGGGGAGGGAGACCCAGTACTTC	CASSFPGQGRETQYF
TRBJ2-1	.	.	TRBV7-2	TGTGCCAGCAGCTTAGGGGAGCACAATGAGCAGTTCTTC	CASSLGEHNEQFF
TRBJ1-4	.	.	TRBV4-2	TGTGCCAGCAGCCAAGATCTCAGGAATGTGGGTGAAAAACTGTTTTTT	CASSQDLRNVGEKLFF
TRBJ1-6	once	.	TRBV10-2	TGCGCCAGCAGTGATTATAACAGGGCCGGGGGGACACCCCTCCACTTT	CASSDYNRAGGTPLHF
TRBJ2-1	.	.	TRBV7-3	TGTGCCAGTCACAATGAGCAGTTCTTC	CASHNEQFF
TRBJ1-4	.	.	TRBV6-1	TGTGCCAGCAGTGAAGCCGCGGGAGGGTCCAATGAAAAACTGTTTTTT	CASSEAAGGSNEKLFF
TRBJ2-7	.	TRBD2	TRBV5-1	TGCGCCAGCAGCTCTCAGGGAGGGCCCTACGAGCAGTACTTC	CASSSQGGPYEQYF
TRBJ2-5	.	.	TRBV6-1	TGTGCCAGCAGTGCCCGGACAGGGAGGGGGGAATGGACCCAGTACTTC	CASSARTGRGEWTQYF
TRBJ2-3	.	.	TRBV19	TGTGCCAGTAGGGGGGTTAGCACAGATACGCAGTATTTT	CASRGVSTDTQYF
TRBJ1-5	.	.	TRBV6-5	TGTGCCAGCAGGGAAACAGGGATTATTCAGCCCCAGCATTTT	CASRETGIIQPQHF
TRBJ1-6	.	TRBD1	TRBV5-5	TGTGCCAGCAGCTTGACCGGGACAGTCGACTCACCCCTCCACTTT	CASSLTGTVDSPLHF
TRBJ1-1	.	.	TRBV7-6	TGTGCCAGCAGATCGGCCTCTAGGGCTGAAGCTTTCTTT	CASRSASRAEAFF
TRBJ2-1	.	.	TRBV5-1	TGCGCCAGCAGCTTCCCCCGAGAAGACCAGAGCTCCTACAATGAGCAGTTCTTC	CASSFPREDQSSYNEQFF
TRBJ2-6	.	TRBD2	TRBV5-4	TGTGCCAGCAGTACCGGGACTAGCGGCTCTGGGGCCAACGTCCTGACTTTC	CASSTGTSGSGANVLTF
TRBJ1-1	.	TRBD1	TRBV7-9	TGTGCCAGCAGCTCCCTGACAGGGGGCTGGGGCACTGAAGCTTTCTTT	CASSSLTGGWGTEAFF
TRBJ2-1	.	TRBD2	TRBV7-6	TGTGCCAGCAGCTTCGGATCGGGACTAGCCCCAAATGAGCAGTTCTTC	CASSFGSGLAPNEQFF
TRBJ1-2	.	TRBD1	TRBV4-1	TGCGCCAGCAGCCAAGAAATATTAGGTGACAGGGAATATGGCTACACCTTC	CASSQEILGDREYGYTF
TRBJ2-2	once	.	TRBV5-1	TGCGCCAGCGGACAGAACACCGGGGAGCTGTTTTTT	CASGQNTGELFF
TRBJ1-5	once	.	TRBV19	TGTGCCAGTAGTCCTCCGGGATCCAATCAGCCCCAGCATTTT	CASSPPGSNQPQHF
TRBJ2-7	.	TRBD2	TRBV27	TGTGCCAGCAGGTTTATAGCGGGGGGATCCTACGAGCAGTACTTC	CASRFIAGGSYEQYF
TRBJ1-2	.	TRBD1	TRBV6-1	TGTGCCAGCGGAGGGAGAGGGGGCAACTATGGCTACACCTTC	CASGGRGGNYGYTF
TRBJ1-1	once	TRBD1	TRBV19	TGTGCCAGCCATGAGACAGGGAAGGCTGAAGCTTTCTTT	CASHETGKAEAFF
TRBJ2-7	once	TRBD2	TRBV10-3	TGTGCCATCAGTGAGTCACTAGCGGGATTAAACGAGCAGTACTTC	CAISESLAGLNEQYF
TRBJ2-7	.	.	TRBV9	TGTGCCAGCAGCCCTCGACAAGAAATTGGCGAGCAGTACTTC	CASSPRQEIGEQYF
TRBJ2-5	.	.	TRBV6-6	TGTGCCAGCAGTTACTCCAGGGGATGGGAGACCCAGTACTTC	CASSYSRGWETQYF
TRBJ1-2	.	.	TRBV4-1	TGCGCCAGCAGCCACCTAATCCCAAAAGCAAACTATGGCTACACCTTC	CASSHLIPKANYGYTF
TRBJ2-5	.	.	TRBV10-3	TGTGCCATCAGTGATGGACCCCAAGAGACCCAGTACTTC	CAISDGPQETQYF
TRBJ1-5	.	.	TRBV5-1	TGCGCCAGCAGCTCAGGGGAGGGCAATCAGCCCCAGCATTTT	CASSSGEGNQPQHF
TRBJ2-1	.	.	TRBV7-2	TGTGCCAGCAGCTTAGGCGTAGGGAATGAGCAGTTCTTC	CASSLGVGNEQFF
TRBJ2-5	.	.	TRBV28	TGTGCCAGCAGTCCCGGGGAGCTCCAAGAGACCCAGTACTTC	CASSPGELQETQYF
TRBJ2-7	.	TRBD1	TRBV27	TGTGCCAGCATGGTTTCGGGACAGGGGCCCGGGGGGCAGTACTTC	CASMVSGQGPGGQYF
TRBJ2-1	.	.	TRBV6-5	TGTGCCAGCAGTTACTCGACGACTAGCAATGAGCAGTTCTTC	CASSYSTTSNEQFF
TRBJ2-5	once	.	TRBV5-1	TGCGCCAGCAGCTCAACGGCCACCCAGAGAGAGACCCAGTACTTC	CASSSTATQRETQYF
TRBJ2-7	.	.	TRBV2	TGTGCCAGCAGTGATGGTCCAGGGAATATCTACGAGCAGTACTTC	CASSDGPGNIYEQYF
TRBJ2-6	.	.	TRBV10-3	TGTGCCATCAGTGAGCAGGGATCTGGGGCCAACGTCCTGACTTTC	CAISEQGSGANVLTF
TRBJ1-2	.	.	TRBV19	TGTGCCAGTAGTGGAGTTCCAGGGGATGGCTACACCTTC	CASSGVPGDGYTF
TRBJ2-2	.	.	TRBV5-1	TGCGCCAGCAGCCCCATTACACAGGATAACACCGGGGAGCTGTTTTTT	CASSPITQDNTGELFF
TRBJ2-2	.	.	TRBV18	TGTGCCAGCTCAACGGGATCTACAAACACCGGGGAGCTGTTTTTT	CASSTGSTNTGELFF
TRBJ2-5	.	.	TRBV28	TGTGCCAGCAGTTCCGCCCCGTACGCCCAAGAGACCCAGTACTTC	CASSSAPYAQETQYF
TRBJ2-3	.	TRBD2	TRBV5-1	TGCGCCAGCAGCTTGGCCAATAGCGGGGGTCGCACAGATACGCAGTATTTT	CASSLANSGGRTDTQYF
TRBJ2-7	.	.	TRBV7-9	TGTGCCAGCAGCTATGACTTGGGACATTCAAGGGACTCCTACGAGCAGTACTTC	CASSYDLGHSRDSYEQYF
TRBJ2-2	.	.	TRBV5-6	TGTGCCAGCAGCCGAGGCCCCCGAAGCGACACCGGGGAGCTGTTTTTT	CASSRGPRSDTGELFF
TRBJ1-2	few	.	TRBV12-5	TGTGCTAGTGGTTCTCAGGGGCTTGGCTACACCTTC	CASGSQGLGYTF